This T cell receptor beta chain was sequenced in a study of blood T cell repertoires in COVID-19. The overall study: Nucleic acid was either cDNA or gDNA, and it came from T cells, B-cell-depleted T cells, or PBMCs.

With V trimmed by 9 bases and J by 0 bases, 8 bases remained unmatched. CDR3 size: 15 residues. Germline CDR1 SGHNT, CDR2 YENEEA. Here immunoSEQ multiplex PCR was the method, and the copy in TCRdb shows in-frame clones only, minus some. The sample holds under 150,000 clones, about 76% seen once. Material for sequencing was peripheral blood. The chain carries TRBV11-3 and TRBJ2-3; 8 bases align to TRBD1. The source of this sequence is an elderly man with acute or convalescent COVID-19. This CDR3 is CASSGTGYSTDTQYF. The CDR3, as DNA: TGTGCCAGTTCCGGGACAGGATATAGCACAGATACGCAGTATTTT.